The TCR beta chain under discussion was sequenced for a study of cytomegalovirus exposure and HLA in healthy donors. Findings and limits, study-wide: For cytomegalovirus status, the classifier reportedly gave diagnoses with high specificity and sensitivity. A missense variant in DCLRE1C was later tied to TCR beta V- and J-gene trimming. A list of approximately 150 TCR beta chains associated with cytomegalovirus was given.

Though probably carrying unrecorded immune exposures, donors were nominally healthy at sampling. Notes on this clone: Its antigen is not known.

A multiplex PCR was run with 60 Vbeta primers and 13 Jbeta primers. The assay was immunoSEQ multiplex PCR, and TCRdb's table has in-frame clones only and misses some. Of 150,000 to 200,000 clones in the sample, roughly 85% were seen once. The germline CDR1 and CDR2 sequences are MNHNS and SASEGT. The CDR3 length is 14 residues. V lost 5 bases and J 6 bases, leaving 17 bases between the germline ends. The rearrangement uses TRBV6-1 and TRBJ2-7; D may be TRBD2 (6 bases). The TCR was taken from a woman aged 30 to 39 in good health and CMV-seronegative. Sequences were obtained from PBMCs. This chain's CDR3 is CASSSSGLWSEQYF. The CDR3 bases are TGTGCCAGCAGTTCCTCGGGACTCTGGAGCGAGCAGTACTTC.